The 8 T cell receptor beta chains below were found in one sample sequenced in a study of radiotherapy plus CTLA-4 blockade in lung cancer. TCRdb keeps only in-frame clones here, not all; method: immunoSEQ multiplex PCR. The profile shows approximately 49,000 clones, roughly 84% of them singletons. Here the sequenced sample was peripheral blood, taken from a patient treated with radiotherapy plus ipilimumab. The receptors here all came from a human donor with non-small cell lung cancer whose response to radiotherapy plus ipilimumab could not be evaluated.

Of note for this clone: The junction does not match germline at one end; this may be a read error. The same CDR3 also results from other DNA sequences found in this sample. The chain uses TRBV5-6 and TRBJ2-7; 11 nucleotides line up with TRBD1. The CDR3 length is 13 residues. The V gene's germline CDR1 is SGHDT and CDR2 YYEEEE. CDR3 in DNA: TGCGCCAGCAGAGGACAGGGGGCAAGTGAGCAGTACTTC. It specifies CASRGQGASEQYF.

This chain links TRBV2 with TRBJ2-7; TRBD2 aligns across 9 bases. CDR3 length equals 14 residues. CDR1 is SNHLY, CDR2 FYNNEI, per germline. The V segment lost 8 bases and the J segment 2 bases; nucleotides outside the gene matches: 7. In DNA form, the CDR3 reads TGTGCCAGCGGTCTGCTAGCGGGAACCTACGAGCAGTACTTC. This sequence encodes CASGLLAGTYEQYF.

The chain has TRBV7-9 and TRBJ2-1; 8 nucleotides match TRBD2. Looked up from germline, CDR1 is SEHNR and CDR2 is FQNEAQ (reference sequence). The V and J ends lost 4 bases and 4 bases, in that order; junction bases with no gene match: 6. The CDR3 sequence is 15 residues long. CDR3 loop: CASSSTGGRYNEQFF. For the CDR3, the DNA is TGTGCCAGCAGCTCGACTGGCGGGAGGTACAATGAGCAGTTCTTC.

This clone was seen a few times. The chain has TRBV7-6 and TRBJ2-2; the D gene is possibly TRBD2 (6 bases). The CDR3 is 16 residues long. CDR1 and CDR2 (germline): SGHVS, FNYEAQ. V was trimmed by 0 bases and J by 6 bases, leaving 14 bases between them. CDR3 DNA sequence: TGTGCCAGCAGCTTAGCTGCCCTAGCGCCGGCCGGGGAGCTGTTTTTT. Translated: CASSLAALAPAGELFF.

This chain links TRBV7-9 with TRBJ2-1; 9 bases align to TRBD2. The CDR3 runs to 16 residues. Losses at the gene ends were 2 bases for V and 7 bases for J; bases not matched to a gene: 9. Germline V gives CDR1 SEHNR, CDR2 FQNEAQ (reference sequence). CDR3 residues: CASSLRWGLAANEQFF. The CDR3 DNA reads TGTGCCAGCAGCTTAAGGTGGGGACTAGCTGCGAATGAGCAGTTCTTC.

The gene calls are TRBV6-5 and TRBJ2-7; D possibly corresponds to TRBD1 (5 bases). The V and J ends lost 8 bases and 3 bases respectively, with 14 bases between them. The CDR3 contains 13 residues. Germline V gives CDR1 MNHEY, CDR2 SVGAGI. As DNA, the CDR3 is TGTGCCAGCTCGATGGGGCCCCTCTACGAGCAGTACTTC. This sequence encodes CASSMGPLYEQYF.

The genes are TRBV7-2 and TRBJ2-2, with D possibly TRBD1 on 5 matching bases. Germline CDR1 reads SGHTA; CDR2 reads FQGNSA. The CDR3 has 16 amino acids. The V gene lost 7 bases and the J gene lost 5 bases, with 20 bases spanning the gap. In DNA form, the CDR3 reads TGTGCCAGCAACGGAGTCAGGGTGAAGGGGACCGGGGAGCTGTTTTTT. It specifies CASNGVRVKGTGELFF.

CDR3 region: CASSNPGTSGRYEQFF. Written as DNA, the CDR3 is TGTGCCAGCAGTAATCCAGGGACTAGCGGGAGGTATGAGCAGTTCTTC. This chain connects TRBV5-4 to TRBJ2-1; 15 bases are shared with TRBD2. CDR1 is SGHNT and CDR2 is YYREEE in the germline V gene (reference sequence). Trimming cost V 5 bases and J 8 bases; bases outside gene matches: 8. The CDR3 has 16 residues.